Described below is a single T cell receptor (beta chain) sequence and its context. The sample is drawn from a study of patients and donors after allogeneic stem cell transplantation. V gave up 6 bases and J gave up 7 bases, with 12 bases separating them. CDR3 size: 13 residues. TCRdb itself ran the RT-PCR reads through MiXCR, one entry per CDR3 protein. This sample has 190,000 or so distinct CDR3 sequences, with about 40% found just once. Sequencing was performed on blood, either unsorted or a sorted T cell fraction (not recorded which). The TCR originated in a human donor who was either an allogeneic HSCT recipient or a stem cell or donor lymphocyte infusion donor (not recorded which). It is not recorded whose cells these are; they may come from a transplant donor. This sequence joins TRBV12-3 or TRBV12-4 and TRBJ2-2, with D perhaps TRBD1 (6 bases). The CDR3, as DNA: TGTGCCAGCAGCTCAACAGGGCGCGGGGAGCTGTTTTTT. Its protein product is CASSSTGRGELFF.